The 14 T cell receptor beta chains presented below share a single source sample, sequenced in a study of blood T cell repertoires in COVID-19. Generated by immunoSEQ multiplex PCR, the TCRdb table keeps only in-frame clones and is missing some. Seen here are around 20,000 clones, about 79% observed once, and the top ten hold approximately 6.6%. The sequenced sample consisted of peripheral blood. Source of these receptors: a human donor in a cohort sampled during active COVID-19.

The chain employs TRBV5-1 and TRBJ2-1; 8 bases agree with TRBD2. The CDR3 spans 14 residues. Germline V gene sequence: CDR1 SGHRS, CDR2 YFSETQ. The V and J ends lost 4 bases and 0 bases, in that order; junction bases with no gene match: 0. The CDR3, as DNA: TGCGCCAGCAGCGGGACTAGCTCCTACAATGAGCAGTTCTTC. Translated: CASSGTSSYNEQFF.

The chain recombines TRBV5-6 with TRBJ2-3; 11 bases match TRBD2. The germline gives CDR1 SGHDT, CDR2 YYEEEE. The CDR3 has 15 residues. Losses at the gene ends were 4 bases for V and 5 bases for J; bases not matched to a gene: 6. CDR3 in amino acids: CASSRAGLAGDTQYF. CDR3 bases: TGTGCCAGCAGCCGAGCTGGACTAGCGGGAGATACGCAGTATTTT.

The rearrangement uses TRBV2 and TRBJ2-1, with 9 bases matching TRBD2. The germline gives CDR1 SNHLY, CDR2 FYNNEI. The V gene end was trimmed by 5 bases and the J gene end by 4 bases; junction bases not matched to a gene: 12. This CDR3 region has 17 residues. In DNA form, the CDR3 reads TGTGCCAGCAGTCCTCTTTCTGGACTAGCGCTATACAATGAGCAGTTCTTC. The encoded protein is CASSPLSGLALYNEQFF.

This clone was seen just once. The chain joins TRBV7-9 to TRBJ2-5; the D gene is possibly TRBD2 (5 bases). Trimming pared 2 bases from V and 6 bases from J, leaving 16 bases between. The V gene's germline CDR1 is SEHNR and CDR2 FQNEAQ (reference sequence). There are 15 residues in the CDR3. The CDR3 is CASSLNKGDEKTQYF. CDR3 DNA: TGTGCCAGCAGCTTAAATAAGGGAGACGAAAAGACCCAGTACTTC.

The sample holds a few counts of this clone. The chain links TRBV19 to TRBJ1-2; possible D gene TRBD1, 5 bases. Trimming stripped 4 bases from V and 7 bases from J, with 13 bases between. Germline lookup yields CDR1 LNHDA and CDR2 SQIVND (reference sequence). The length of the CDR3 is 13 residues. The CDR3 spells CASSTPGRPGYTF. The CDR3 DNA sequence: TGTGCCAGTAGTACCCCAGGGCGGCCTGGCTACACCTTC.

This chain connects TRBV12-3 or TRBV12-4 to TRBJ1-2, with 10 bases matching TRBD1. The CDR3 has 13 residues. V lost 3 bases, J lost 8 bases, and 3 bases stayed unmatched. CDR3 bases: TGTGCCAGCAGTTTGACAGGGGGCCGGGGCTACACCTTC. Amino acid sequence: CASSLTGGRGYTF.

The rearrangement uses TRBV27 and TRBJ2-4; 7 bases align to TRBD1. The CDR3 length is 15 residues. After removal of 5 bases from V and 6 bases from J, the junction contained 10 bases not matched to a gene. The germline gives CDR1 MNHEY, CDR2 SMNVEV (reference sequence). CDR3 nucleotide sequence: TGTGCCAGCAGTCCTCGACAGGGTACCATAAACATTCAGTACTTC. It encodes CASSPRQGTINIQYF.

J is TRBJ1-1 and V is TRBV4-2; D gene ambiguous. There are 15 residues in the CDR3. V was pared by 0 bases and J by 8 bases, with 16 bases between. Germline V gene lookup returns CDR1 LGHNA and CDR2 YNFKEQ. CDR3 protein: CASSQDPRRAIEAFF. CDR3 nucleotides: TGTGCCAGCAGCCAAGATCCCCGGCGGGCCATAGAAGCTTTCTTT.

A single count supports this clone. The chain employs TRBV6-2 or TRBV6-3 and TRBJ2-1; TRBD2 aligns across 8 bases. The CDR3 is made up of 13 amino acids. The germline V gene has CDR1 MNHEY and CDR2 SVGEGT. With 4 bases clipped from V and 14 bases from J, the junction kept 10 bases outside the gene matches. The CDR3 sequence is CASSFGGAGVKFF. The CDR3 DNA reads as TGTGCCAGCAGTTTTGGGGGAGCGGGAGTGAAGTTCTTC.

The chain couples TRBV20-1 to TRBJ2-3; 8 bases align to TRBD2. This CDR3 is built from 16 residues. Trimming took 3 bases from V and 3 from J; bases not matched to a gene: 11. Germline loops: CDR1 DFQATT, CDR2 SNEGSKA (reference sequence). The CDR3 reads CSASWPGREATDTQYF. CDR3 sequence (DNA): TGCAGTGCTAGTTGGCCCGGGCGGGAGGCGACAGATACGCAGTATTTT.

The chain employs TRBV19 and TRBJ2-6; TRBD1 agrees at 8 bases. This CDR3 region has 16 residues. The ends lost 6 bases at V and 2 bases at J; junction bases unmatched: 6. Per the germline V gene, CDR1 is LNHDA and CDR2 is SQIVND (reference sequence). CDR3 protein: CASRDRVGTGANVLTF. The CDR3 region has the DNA TGTGCCAGTAGGGACAGGGTTGGCACTGGGGCCAACGTCCTGACTTTC.

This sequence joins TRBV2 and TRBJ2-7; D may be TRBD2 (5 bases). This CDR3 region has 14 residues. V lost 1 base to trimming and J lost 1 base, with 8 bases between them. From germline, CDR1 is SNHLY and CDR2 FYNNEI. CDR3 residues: CASSEGRGSYEQYF. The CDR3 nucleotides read TGTGCCAGCAGTGAAGGCCGGGGATCCTACGAGCAGTACTTC. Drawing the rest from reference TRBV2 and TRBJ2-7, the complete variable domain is EPEVTQTPSHQVTQMGQEVILRCVPISNHLYFYWYRQILGQKVEFLVSFYNNEISEKSEIFDDQFSVERPDGSNFTLKIRSTKLEDSAMYFCASSEGRGSYEQYFGPGTRLTVT.

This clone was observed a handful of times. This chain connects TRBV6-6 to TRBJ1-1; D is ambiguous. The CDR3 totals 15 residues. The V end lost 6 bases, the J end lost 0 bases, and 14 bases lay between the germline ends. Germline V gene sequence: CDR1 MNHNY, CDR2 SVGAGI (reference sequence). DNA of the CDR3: TGTGCCAGCAGCCGATCAACAAATTTGAACACTGAAGCTTTCTTT. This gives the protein CASSRSTNLNTEAFF.

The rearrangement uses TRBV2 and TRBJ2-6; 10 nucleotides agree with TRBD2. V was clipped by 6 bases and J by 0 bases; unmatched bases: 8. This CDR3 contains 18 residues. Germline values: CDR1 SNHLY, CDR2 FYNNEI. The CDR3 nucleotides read TGTGCCAGCAGGAAAGAACTAGCGGGGTCCTCTGGGGCCAACGTCCTGACTTTC. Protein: CASRKELAGSSGANVLTF.